The 32 T cell receptor beta chains listed next were all sequenced from one sample in a study of shared clonotypes between healthy human individuals. Repertoires were generated with immunoSEQ multiplex PCR, while TCRdb's copy carries only in-frame clones and drops some. Seen here are fewer than 2.5 million clones, more than 85% observed once, and the top ten hold approximately 0.37%. Sequenced: naive CD4+ T cells from PBMCs. Subset noted: CD45RA+ positively selected. The origin of the receptors is a man between 18 and 29 years old in good health. Some clones in this sample may be carry-over from other donors' samples.

The chain has TRBV7-2 and TRBJ1-5, with 10 bases aligning to TRBD1. CDR3 length: 17 residues. Looked up from germline, CDR1 is SGHTA and CDR2 is FQGNSA. V shed 0 bases and J 9 bases; nucleotides not matched to a gene: 11. Here the CDR3 DNA reads TGTGCCAGCAGCTTAGCGCTTGGGGACAGGGGTTCATGGCCCCAGCATTTT. Its translation: CASSLALGDRGSWPQHF.

The chain links TRBV28 to TRBJ2-1; 7 bases are a match to TRBD2. V lost 2 bases and J lost 8; bases outside the gene matches: 12. CDR3 length: 16 residues. Germline values: CDR1 MDHEN, CDR2 SYDVKM. The CDR3 protein is CASSLPPREVSYEQFF. CDR3 nucleotides: TGTGCCAGCAGTTTACCTCCCCGGGAGGTCAGCTATGAGCAGTTCTTC.

Points on this clone: Other DNA sequences from this sample encode an identical CDR3 as well. The V gene is TRBV27, the J gene TRBJ1-5, with a weak D call TRBD1 (6 bases). CDR3 length: 12 amino acids. V dropped 6 bases and J dropped 6 bases, with 9 bases sitting between them. Germline V lookup: CDR1 MNHEY, CDR2 SMNVEV (reference sequence). The chain's CDR3 is CASRAQGQPQHF. CDR3 in DNA: TGTGCCAGCAGGGCACAGGGTCAGCCCCAGCATTTT.

This rearrangement joins TRBV18 to TRBJ2-7, with 7 bases lining up with TRBD2. The CDR3 spans 15 residues. V lost 5 bases and J lost 2; bases outside the gene matches: 9. Germline V gives CDR1 KGHSH, CDR2 LQKENI. The CDR3 nucleotides are TGTGCCAGCTCATCGCCCGGGACTACCACCTACGAGCAGTACTTC. As protein: CASSSPGTTTYEQYF. The full variable domain, completed using reference TRBV18 and TRBJ2-7, is NAGVMQNPRHLVRRRGQEARLRCSPMKGHSHVYWYRQLPEEGLKFMVYLQKENIIDESGMPKERFSAEFPKEGPSILRIQQVVRGDSAAYFCASSSPGTTTYEQYFGPGTRLTVT.

The genes are TRBV7-2 and TRBJ2-7, with 9 bases matching TRBD1. Germline trimming cut 5 bases from V and 2 bases from J; bases unmatched to any gene: 7. CDR3 length: 15 amino acids. Germline V lookup: CDR1 SGHTA, CDR2 FQGNSA. For the CDR3, the DNA is TGTGCCAGCAGCCTAAACAGGGGGCTTACCTACGAGCAGTACTTC. Its translation: CASSLNRGLTYEQYF.

The chain is built from TRBV4-2 and TRBJ1-6; D is perhaps TRBD1 (6 bases). CDR1 is LGHNA, CDR2 YNFKEQ, per germline. V shed 0 bases and J shed 10 bases, with 19 bases lying between them. This CDR3 comprises 17 residues. CDR3 amino acids: CASSQESPPGAGSPLHF. The CDR3 DNA reads TGTGCCAGCAGCCAAGAATCCCCTCCGGGGGCTGGATCACCCCTCCACTTT.

This chain uses TRBV5-1 with TRBJ1-5; D call uncertain. Germline CDR1 SGHRS, CDR2 YFSETQ. The CDR3 has 16 residues. Trimming shortened V by 1 base and J by 0 bases, and 11 bases separated the two germline ends. The CDR3 reads CASSLRGLGSNQPQHF. The CDR3 DNA is TGCGCCAGCAGCTTGAGAGGGCTCGGTAGCAATCAGCCCCAGCATTTT.

The rearrangement uses TRBV19 and TRBJ2-5; 13 bases map to TRBD2. This CDR3 is built from 16 residues. From germline, CDR1 is LNHDA and CDR2 SQIVND (reference sequence). V gave up 4 bases and J gave up 0 bases; unmatched junction bases: 2. CDR3 in DNA: TGTGCCAGTAGTAGGGGGACTAGCGGGAACCAAGAGACCCAGTACTTC. Its translation is CASSRGTSGNQETQYF.

The V and J genes are TRBV11-2 and TRBJ2-5; D uncertain. The end of the DNA aligns better with TRBJ2-7, so the J call may be wrong. The CDR3 is 14 residues long. Germline-derived CDR1 and CDR2 are SGHAT and FQNNGV. The CDR3 reads CASSLGRATYEQYF. In nucleotides, the CDR3 is TGTGCCAGCAGCTTAGGTAGGGCCACCTACGAGCAGTACTTC.

This clone was detected once. The genes are TRBV28 and TRBJ2-1; perhaps D is TRBD1 or TRBD2 (5 bases each). Germline V lookup: CDR1 MDHEN, CDR2 SYDVKM. V was trimmed by 7 bases and J by 8 bases, leaving 12 bases between them. The CDR3 totals 12 residues. CDR3 loop: CASTSRGDEQFF. CDR3 bases: TGTGCCAGCACCTCCAGAGGGGATGAGCAGTTCTTC.

Remarks on this clone: The sample holds other DNA sequences that translate to the same CDR3. This chain uses TRBV28 with TRBJ2-7; D unresolved. V lost 4 bases and J 3 bases, leaving 4 bases between the germline ends. The CDR3 extends over 11 amino acids. The germline V gene has CDR1 MDHEN and CDR2 SYDVKM. CDR3 bases: TGTGCCAGCAGTTCCGTCTACGAGCAGTACTTC. Translated: CASSSVYEQYF.

The genes are TRBV7-9 and TRBJ2-1, with D tentatively TRBD2 (6 bases). Trimming pared 5 bases from V and 4 bases from J, leaving 9 bases between. CDR3 length: 13 residues. CDR1 is SEHNR, CDR2 FQNEAQ, per germline (reference sequence). The CDR3 region is CASSPTRYNEQFF. The CDR3 DNA follows: TGTGCCAGCAGCCCGACTAGGTACAATGAGCAGTTCTTC.

This clone was counted once. This chain connects TRBV9 to TRBJ1-1; D not certain. The V end was cut by 3 bases, the J end by 4 bases, with 13 bases between. The length of the CDR3 is 14 residues. Germline V CDR1 and CDR2: SGDLS, YYNGEE. The DNA of the CDR3 is TGTGCCAGCAGCGCCCAATCGACGGCCACTGAAGCTTTCTTT. Its translation is CASSAQSTATEAFF.

This clone showed up just once. This sequence joins TRBV27 and TRBJ2-4, with a weak D call TRBD2 (6 bases). Germline lookup yields CDR1 MNHEY and CDR2 SMNVEV (reference sequence). The CDR3 has 16 residues. Trimming took off 5 bases at V and 3 bases at J, with 17 bases between the two ends. The CDR3 DNA reads as TGTGCCAGCAGTACCCCCATGCGGGATCGCAAAAACATTCAGTACTTC. Protein: CASSTPMRDRKNIQYF.

The CDR3: CASSGLAGGAGELFF. The CDR3 nucleotides read TGTGCCAGCAGTGGTCTAGCGGGGGGCGCCGGGGAGCTGTTTTTT. The chain combines TRBV2 with TRBJ2-2; 11 bases map to TRBD2. V shed 4 bases and J 6 bases; nucleotides not matched to a gene: 4. Germline V gene data show CDR1 as SNHLY and CDR2 as FYNNEI. This CDR3 comprises 15 residues.

The J gene is TRBJ1-1, the V gene TRBV7-8; a weak D match, TRBD1 (5 bases). V lost 5 bases and J 4 bases, leaving 14 bases between the germline ends. Germline V CDR1 and CDR2: SGHVS, FQNEAQ. This CDR3 spans 14 amino acids. The CDR3 loop reads CASSTGAAATEAFF. DNA of the CDR3: TGTGCCAGCAGCACCGGGGCAGCTGCCACTGAAGCTTTCTTT.

The chain joins TRBV28 to TRBJ2-7, with 9 bases lining up with TRBD1. The germline gives CDR1 MDHEN, CDR2 SYDVKM. The CDR3 extends over 12 amino acids. V was pared by 7 bases and J by 6 bases, with 4 bases of the junction left unmatched. CDR3 coding DNA: TGTGCCAGCACCCACAGGGGGCTCGAGCAGTACTTC. Its protein product is CASTHRGLEQYF.

The chain uses TRBV18 and TRBJ1-1, with 7 positions matching TRBD1. Germline V gene lookup returns CDR1 KGHSH and CDR2 LQKENI. The ends lost 0 bases at V and 0 bases at J; junction bases unmatched: 10. The CDR3 length is 18 residues. Here the CDR3 reads CASSPPPLTGFMNTEAFF. In nucleotides, the CDR3 is TGTGCCAGCTCACCACCCCCCTTGACAGGGTTTATGAACACTGAAGCTTTCTTT.

The chain is built from TRBV7-2 and TRBJ1-1; D is unclear. The CDR3 is 14 amino acids. Germline V gene lookup returns CDR1 SGHTA and CDR2 FQGNSA. The ends were cut back, 6 bases at V and 4 bases at J, with 15 bases in the middle. CDR3 nucleotides: TGTGCCAGCAGGGTGAGTTTGGGTCTCACTGAAGCTTTCTTT. It is translated as CASRVSLGLTEAFF.

Here the CDR3 reads CASTPSWAPQPQHF. In DNA form, the CDR3 reads TGTGCCAGTACCCCCTCGTGGGCCCCTCAGCCCCAGCATTTT. The chain joins TRBV19 to TRBJ1-5; D is unresolved. Deletions cut 7 bases from V and 6 bases from J, with 16 bases between. The CDR3 is 14 amino acids. Germline CDR1 and CDR2: LNHDA and SQIVND (reference sequence).

This chain connects TRBV2 to TRBJ2-3, with D perhaps matching TRBD2 (6 bases). CDR1 is SNHLY and CDR2 is FYNNEI in the germline V gene. The CDR3 contains 15 residues. Trimming removed 4 bases from V and 0 bases from J, with 11 bases in between. This CDR3 is CASSVRLASTDTQYF. CDR3 nucleotides: TGTGCCAGCAGTGTGCGGCTAGCGAGCACAGATACGCAGTATTTT.

This sequence joins TRBV7-9 and TRBJ2-5; the D call may be TRBD1 or TRBD2 (5 bases each). CDR3 size: 16 residues. Germline CDR1 and CDR2: SEHNR and FQNEAQ (reference sequence). Trimming cost V 3 bases and J 7 bases, with 21 bases left between them. CDR3: CASSLARGRFSGTQYF. CDR3 DNA: TGTGCCAGCAGCTTGGCCCGGGGCAGGTTTTCAGGGACCCAGTACTTC.

The rearrangement uses TRBV6-5 and TRBJ1-1; maybe TRBD1 (6 bases). Trimming left V 10 bases short and J 2 bases short, with 17 bases between. Germline CDR1 MNHEY, CDR2 SVGAGI. CDR3 length: 14 residues. The CDR3 nucleotides are TGTGCCACCGGAGGTGTTGGGGGCAACACTGAAGCTTTCTTT. The encoded protein is CATGGVGGNTEAFF.

The rearrangement links TRBV7-9 to TRBJ1-1; perhaps TRBD1 as D (6 bases). V was clipped by 1 base and J by 10 bases, with 10 bases between them. CDR1 and CDR2 (germline): SEHNR, FQNEAQ (reference sequence). This CDR3 has 12 amino acids. The CDR3 bases are TGTGCCAGCAGCTTAGAGAAAGGGGGAGCTTTCTTT. Protein sequence: CASSLEKGGAFF.

In its sample, this clone was seen a few times. The chain joins TRBV25-1 to TRBJ1-5; the D gene is possibly TRBD1 (6 bases). The V and J ends lost 3 bases and 3 bases respectively, with 12 bases between them. The CDR3 loop spans 15 amino acids. Looked up from germline, CDR1 is MGHDK and CDR2 is SYGVNS. The CDR3 nucleotides are TGTGCCAGCAGTGATAGTCAGGGGTACAATCAGCCCCAGCATTTT. It specifies CASSDSQGYNQPQHF.

The chain uses TRBV6-6 and TRBJ2-7; 7 bases are a match to TRBD2. The junction had 6 bases not matched to a gene; V was cut back by 7 bases and J by 6 bases. The CDR3 totals 12 residues. Germline-derived CDR1 and CDR2 are MNHNY and SVGAGI (reference sequence). The CDR3 region is CASTAGAFEQYF. As DNA, the CDR3 is TGTGCCAGCACTGCGGGAGCTTTCGAGCAGTACTTC.

Concerning this clone itself: The sample contains more than one DNA sequence encoding this CDR3. The chain combines TRBV5-1 with TRBJ2-7; TRBD1 might be the D (6 bases). From germline, CDR1 is SGHRS and CDR2 YFSETQ. V lost 4 bases to trimming and J lost 1 base, with 12 bases between them. The CDR3 loop spans 14 amino acids. The CDR3 DNA sequence: TGCGCCAGCAGCCCTCGGACAGAGTCCTACGAGCAGTACTTC. Translated: CASSPRTESYEQYF.

There are a few counts of this clone. The gene calls are TRBV7-3 and TRBJ1-1; possibly TRBD1 for D (6 bases). CDR3 length: 15 amino acids. V gave up 4 bases and J gave up 5 bases, with 17 bases separating them. Germline V gene data show CDR1 as SGHTA and CDR2 as FQGTGA. The CDR3 sequence is CASSSARMGATEAFF. In nucleotides, the CDR3 is TGTGCCAGCAGCTCCGCCCGGATGGGGGCGACTGAAGCTTTCTTT.

To note about this clone: The same CDR3 can be traced to other DNA sequences in this sample. V usage is TRBV25-1 and J usage is TRBJ2-2, with D maybe TRBD2 (6 bases). The CDR3 extends over 13 amino acids. V lost 4 bases, J lost 15 bases, and 18 bases lay in between. Germline V lookup: CDR1 MGHDK, CDR2 SYGVNS. This CDR3 reads CASSVDAGREMFF. The CDR3, as DNA: TGTGCCAGCAGTGTTGATGCCGGGAGAGAGATGTTTTTT.

The V and J genes are TRBV6-6 and TRBJ1-4; 7 positions match TRBD1. Germline loops: CDR1 MNHNY, CDR2 SVGAGI (reference sequence). V gave up 6 bases and J gave up 2 bases; unmatched junction bases: 6. This CDR3 has 15 residues. DNA for the CDR3: TGTGCCAGCAGCCAACCCAGGGGGACTAATGAAAAACTGTTTTTT. Its protein product is CASSQPRGTNEKLFF.

This clone is a singleton in its sample. This chain links TRBV4-2 with TRBJ1-3; D is perhaps TRBD1 (6 bases). The V end was cut by 0 bases, the J end by 3 bases, with 12 bases between. Germline loops: CDR1 LGHNA, CDR2 YNFKEQ. The CDR3 contains 16 residues. The CDR3: CASSQDRRQDGNTIYF. In DNA, the CDR3 is TGTGCCAGCAGCCAAGATAGGCGACAGGATGGAAACACCATATATTTT.

The J gene is TRBJ2-1, the V gene TRBV28; 7 positions match TRBD2. Unmatched junction bases numbered 7, after V lost 2 bases and J lost 0 bases. This CDR3 has 17 residues. CDR1 and CDR2 (germline): MDHEN, SYDVKM. The CDR3 DNA reads as TGTGCCAGCAGTTTAGGTTGGGAGCGGGGCTCCTACAATGAGCAGTTCTTC. Protein: CASSLGWERGSYNEQFF.